This T cell receptor beta chain is from a study of control samples from healthy donors and cancer patients. Germline assignment: CDR1 SQVTM and CDR2 ANQGSEA. The CDR3 is made up of 14 amino acids. J lost 8 bases, V lost 4 bases, and 12 bases had no gene match. This table comes from immunoSEQ multiplex PCR, and its TCRdb copy is limited to in-frame clones, with some not included. The repertoire holds approximately 93,000 clones, with 85% to 90% as singletons. The sequenced sample consisted of PBMCs. The chain joins TRBV29-1 to TRBJ1-2, with 8 bases aligning to TRBD1. The TCR sequence derives from a woman aged 50 to 65 with colorectal cancer. Here the CDR3 DNA reads TGCAGCGTTGTCCGCGACAGGGGTTTTGAGGGCTACACCTTC. Protein product: CSVVRDRGFEGYTF.